The 18 T cell receptor beta chains below all came from one sample that was sequenced in a study of shared clonotypes between healthy human individuals. This table comes from immunoSEQ multiplex PCR, and its TCRdb copy is limited to in-frame clones, with some not included. The repertoire holds about 2.4 million clones, 90% to 95% seen once, with more than 0.35% in the top ten. The source material was naive CD4+ T cells from PBMCs. Subset denoted: CD45RA+ positively selected. The receptor set was obtained from a man aged 18-30 years in good health. Some clones in this sample may be carry-over from other donors' samples.

The chain links TRBV25-1 to TRBJ2-4; maybe TRBD2 (7 bases). CDR3 length: 15 amino acids. CDR1 and CDR2 from the germline V gene are MGHDK and SYGVNS. Trimming stripped 6 bases from V and 6 bases from J, with 18 bases between. CDR3 loop: CASRGGGEGVNIQYF. CDR3 nucleotides: TGTGCCAGCAGGGGCGGGGGTGAGGGGGTAAACATTCAGTACTTC.

This clone was detected only a few times. The V call is TRBV5-4, the J call TRBJ2-1; D is ambiguous. V lost 2 bases and J 8 bases, leaving 11 bases between the germline ends. Germline V CDR1 and CDR2: SGHNT, YYREEE (reference sequence). The CDR3 contains 13 residues. CDR3 coding DNA: TGTGCCAGCAGCTTCGGCACCTCCCATGAGCAGTTCTTC. It yields the protein CASSFGTSHEQFF. Full variable domain (outside the CDR3, taken from reference TRBV5-4 and TRBJ2-1): ETGVTQSPTHLIKTRGQQVTLRCSSQSGHNTVSWYQQALGQGPQFIFQYYREEENGRGNFPPRFSGLQFPNYSSELNVNALELDDSALYLCASSFGTSHEQFFGPGTRLTVL.

This rearrangement joins TRBV28 to TRBJ1-2; 7 bases match TRBD1. The germline gives CDR1 MDHEN, CDR2 SYDVKM. The CDR3 loop spans 16 amino acids. The V and J ends lost 2 bases and 2 bases, in that order; junction bases with no gene match: 8. In nucleotides, the CDR3 is TGTGCCAGCAGTTTAATCCAGGGGGTGACAAACTATGGCTACACCTTC. This codes for CASSLIQGVTNYGYTF.

In regard to this clone: Distinct nucleotide sequences in the sample also encode this CDR3. CDR3 coding DNA: TGCGCCAGCAGAAGGGACGGAAACACTGAAGCTTTCTTT. Residues: CASRRDGNTEAFF. The chain carries TRBV5-1 and TRBJ1-1, with TRBD1 as a possible D gene (5 bases). This CDR3 has 13 amino acids. V lost 5 bases and J lost 2, with 10 bases in between. CDR1 is SGHRS and CDR2 is YFSETQ in the germline V gene.

This chain joins TRBV5-1 and TRBJ1-5; tentatively, D is TRBD1 (6 bases). The germline CDR1 and CDR2 sequences are SGHRS and YFSETQ. Trimming took 4 bases from V and 2 from J, leaving 19 bases between them. The CDR3 consists of 17 residues. Here the CDR3 reads CASSPGATVGGNQPQHF. For the CDR3, the DNA is TGCGCCAGCAGCCCGGGGGCCACAGTCGGTGGCAATCAGCCCCAGCATTTT.

V is TRBV6-6 and J is TRBJ1-3, with D uncertain. Germline values: CDR1 MNHNY, CDR2 SVGAGI (reference sequence). This CDR3 contains 13 residues. V was pared by 6 bases and J by 2 bases, with 8 bases between. This CDR3 reads CASSVGPGNTIYF. CDR3 DNA sequence: TGTGCCAGCAGCGTCGGCCCTGGAAACACCATATATTTT.

V and J are TRBV7-9 and TRBJ1-5; D gene ambiguous. The V gene lost 4 bases and the J gene lost 5 bases, with 9 bases spanning the gap. Per the germline V gene, CDR1 is SEHNR and CDR2 is FQNEAQ (reference sequence). This CDR3 comprises 13 residues. The CDR3 nucleotides read TGTGCCAGCAGCTACGGACCTTATCAGCCCCAGCATTTT. Protein sequence: CASSYGPYQPQHF.

V and J are TRBV21-1 and TRBJ1-2; whether TRBD1, the table's D call, matches the DNA was not checked. TRBV21-1 is tagged as a pseudogene. CDR3 length: 17 amino acids. The CDR3 bases are TGTGCCAGCAGCAAAATAATCTTTACGGGACAGGGGAATGGCTACACCTTC. Its translation: CASSKIIFTGQGNGYTF.

The chain joins TRBV7-3 to TRBJ2-1, with TRBD2 matching 13 bases. There are 18 residues in the CDR3. With V trimmed by 2 bases and J by 4 bases, 8 bases remained unmatched. In germline, CDR1 is SGHTA, CDR2 FQGTGA. Here the CDR3 reads CASSLPGLAGNPYNEQFF. CDR3 bases: TGTGCCAGCAGCTTACCGGGACTAGCGGGGAACCCGTACAATGAGCAGTTCTTC.

The chain employs TRBV2 and TRBJ1-4; D is possibly TRBD1 (6 bases). Germline assignment: CDR1 SNHLY and CDR2 FYNNEI. This CDR3 is 13 amino acids long. Trimming removed 4 bases from V and 7 bases from J, with 10 bases in between. CDR3 sequence: CASSAQGSEKLFF. In DNA form, the CDR3 reads TGTGCCAGCAGTGCCCAGGGGAGTGAAAAACTGTTTTTT.

This clone has only one observation. This chain uses TRBV21-1 with TRBJ1-1. TRBV21-1 is a documented pseudogene. This CDR3 comprises 14 residues. CDR3 in amino acids: CASSKKTGNTEAFF. The CDR3, as DNA: TGTGCCAGCAGCAAAAAAACTGGCAACACTGAAGCTTTCTTT.

The chain has TRBV18 and TRBJ1-3, with D uncertain. The CDR3 contains 16 residues. Trimming pared 6 bases from V and 0 bases from J, leaving 15 bases between. Germline values: CDR1 KGHSH, CDR2 LQKENI. The CDR3: CASSQSWESSGNTIYF. CDR3 coding DNA: TGTGCCAGCTCCCAAAGCTGGGAGAGCTCTGGAAACACCATATATTTT.

The rearrangement joins TRBV2 to TRBJ2-7; no firm D call. The CDR3 runs to 15 residues. Germline CDR1 SNHLY, CDR2 FYNNEI. V lost 2 bases and J 4 bases, leaving 15 bases between the germline ends. CDR3 nucleotides: TGTGCCAGCAGTGAATCTAAACCCACCGTTTACGAGCAGTACTTC. Its translation is CASSESKPTVYEQYF.

The CDR3 region is CASTQAGGARNEQFF. CDR3 DNA: TGTGCCAGCACCCAGGCAGGGGGGGCGAGGAATGAGCAGTTCTTC. The chain recombines TRBV11-2 with TRBJ2-1; D is perhaps TRBD1 or TRBD2 (7 bases each). Trimming took 7 bases from V and 7 from J, leaving 20 bases between them. The CDR3 is 15 amino acids. Germline CDR1 and CDR2: SGHAT and FQNNGV.

A remark on this clone: This sample also contains other DNA sequences that code for the same CDR3. This rearrangement joins TRBV5-6 to TRBJ2-3, with 10 positions matching TRBD1. The CDR3 extends over 16 amino acids. Germline CDR1 reads SGHDT; CDR2 reads YYEEEE. V lost 0 bases and J lost 2; bases outside the gene matches: 3. In DNA, the CDR3 is TGTGCCAGCAGCTTGGGGGGACAGGGGTACACAGATACGCAGTATTTT. The encoded protein is CASSLGGQGYTDTQYF.

CDR3 sequence: CASSLLAGMGNEQFF. In DNA, the CDR3 is TGTGCCAGCAGCTTATTAGCTGGGATGGGCAATGAGCAGTTCTTC. The chain joins TRBV7-2 to TRBJ2-1, with no clear D. This CDR3 has 15 residues. Germline V lookup: CDR1 SGHTA, CDR2 FQGNSA. The V and J ends lost 2 bases and 6 bases respectively, with 14 bases between them. Supplemented by reference TRBV7-2 and TRBJ2-1, the full variable domain reads GAGVSQSPSNKVTEKGKDVELRCDPISGHTALYWYRQSLGQGLEFLIYFQGNSAPDKSGLPSDRFSAERTGGSVSTLTIQRTQQEDSAVYLCASSLLAGMGNEQFFGPGTRLTVL.

V gene TRBV5-1 combines with J gene TRBJ2-5, with a possible D match to TRBD2 (5 bases). The length of the CDR3 is 13 residues. V was shortened by 7 bases and J by 2 bases, with 12 bases between the two germline ends. Germline loops: CDR1 SGHRS, CDR2 YFSETQ. CDR3 loop: CASSRTWQETQYF. The CDR3 region has the DNA TGCGCCAGCTCGAGGACTTGGCAAGAGACCCAGTACTTC.

Of note for this clone: Other DNA sequences within the sample encode an identical CDR3. This chain connects TRBV28 to TRBJ2-5; a possible D gene is TRBD2 (6 bases). Trimming removed 5 bases from V and 4 bases from J, with 11 bases in between. Germline V lookup: CDR1 MDHEN, CDR2 SYDVKM. The CDR3 runs 13 residues. CDR3 sequence: CASSPRGLETQYF. CDR3 bases: TGTGCCAGCAGTCCGAGGGGACTAGAGACCCAGTACTTC. Full variable domain (missing parts from reference TRBV28 and TRBJ2-5): DVKVTQSSRYLVKRTGEKVFLECVQDMDHENMFWYRQDPGLGLRLIYFSYDVKMKEKGDIPEGYSVSREKKERFSLILESASTNQTSMYLCASSPRGLETQYFGPGTRLLVL.